This T cell receptor beta chain originates from a study of shared clonotypes between healthy human individuals. The assay used deep level. The assay was immunoSEQ multiplex PCR, and TCRdb's table has in-frame clones only and misses some. Of under 1 million clones in the sample, approximately 96% were seen once. CDR1 SGHTA and CDR2 FQGNSA come from the germline V gene. The CDR3 is 15 residues long. After removal of 1 base from V and 3 bases from J, the junction contained 4 bases not matched to a gene. Selected positively for CCR7 and CD45RO-negative, naive CD8 cells excluded terminally differentiated effector memory CD45RA+ cells.

J is TRBJ2-7 and V is TRBV7-2, with TRBD2 matching 9 bases. The TCR sequence derives from a man aged 30 to 45 in good health. Sequencing used naive CD8+ T cells sorted from blood. CDR3 bases: TGTGCCAGCAGCTTAGGTAGCGGGAGCGGCTACGAGCAGTACTTC. Its translation: CASSLGSGSGYEQYF.